The following is a T cell receptor (beta chain) sequence with its context. The data were produced by immunoSEQ multiplex PCR, yet TCRdb's version contains in-frame clones alone and is incomplete. The sample shows approximately 100,000 clones, about 94% of them seen only once. The data belong to a study of T cell changes during pregnancy in multiple sclerosis. The CDR3 runs 13 residues. Germline V gene lookup returns CDR1 MNHEY and CDR2 SMNVEV (reference sequence). Trimming took off 5 bases at V and 4 bases at J, with 9 bases between the two ends. The source was peripheral blood, collected before pregnancy. V gene TRBV27 combines with J gene TRBJ2-4, with D tentatively TRBD1 (5 bases). This receptor was taken from a female donor with multiple sclerosis, enrolled in a pregnancy study. CDR3 nucleotide sequence: TGTGCCAGCAGTCAAGACAGTAAAAACATTCAGTACTTC. Its translation: CASSQDSKNIQYF.